The entry below gives a single T cell receptor (beta chain) sequence along with its context. Its antigen remains unknown. The data derive from a study of cytomegalovirus exposure and HLA in healthy donors. Findings and limits, study-wide: According to a later analysis, TCR clusters from the first cohort tended to co-occur in the 120 or so validation repertoires.

Sequencing used immunoSEQ multiplex PCR; TCRdb keeps in-frame clones, though not all of them. Of 150,000 to 200,000 clones detected, 85% appear once; the ten largest clones hold 15% to 20%. The receptor was derived from a man younger than 35 in good health and CMV-seropositive. Source material: PBMCs.

The CDR3 DNA is TGTGCCAGCAGTTTTAGCCCTAACGCGGCTCAGCCCCAGCATTTT. It codes for CASSFSPNAAQPQHF. The rearrangement links TRBV28 to TRBJ1-5; D ambiguous. Trimming took off 3 bases at V and 6 bases at J, with 15 bases between the two ends. There are 15 residues in the CDR3. Germline CDR1 and CDR2: MDHEN and SYDVKM.